This is a list of T cell receptor beta chains from one sample in a study of CD8 T cells in ankylosing spondylitis. A single record per CDR3 protein comes from TCRdb applying MiXCR to the 5' RACE reads. The repertoire consists of 350,000 or so distinct CDR3 sequences, with roughly 15% occurring once and the leading ten covering about 1.1%. The specimen was blood, either unsorted or a sorted T cell fraction (not recorded which). The source is a male donor with ankylosing spondylitis or in good health (not recorded which). Both conserved end residues are part of each CDR3. The D gene is left open where the match is weak. Not every row has a clone size; where given, it reads once, few, many or a size class.

j_call clone_size v_call d_call cdr3_aa cdr3_nt
TRBJ2-1 - TRBV5-1 TRBD2 CAGSLYLAGGLEQFF TGCGCCGGCAGCTTGTATCTAGCGGGAGGTTTAGAGCAGTTCTTC
TRBJ2-7 - TRBV5-1 - CASSSSGEPWNEQYF TGCGCCAGCAGCTCCTCCGGGGAACCTTGGAACGAGCAGTACTTC
TRBJ2-1 - TRBV19 TRBD1 CASSIVWDRAYNEQFF TGTGCCAGTAGTATAGTGTGGGACAGGGCCTACAATGAGCAGTTCTTC
TRBJ2-3 - TRBV12-5 - CASGLPTLSADTQYF TGTGCTAGTGGTTTACCCACACTCAGCGCAGATACGCAGTATTTT
TRBJ1-2 - TRBV3-1 - CASSQGQGLNYGYTF TGTGCCAGCAGCCAAGGCCAGGGGCTCAACTATGGCTACACCTTC
TRBJ2-3 - TRBV11-2 TRBD2 CASSGWASGSTDTQYF TGTGCCAGCAGCGGCTGGGCTAGCGGGAGCACAGATACGCAGTATTTT
TRBJ1-1 many TRBV16 - CASSRRGPEAFF TGTGCCAGCAGCCGAAGGGGACCTGAAGCTTTCTTT
TRBJ1-1 - TRBV27 - CASRAAGSTEAFF TGTGCCAGCAGAGCAGCAGGGAGCACTGAAGCTTTCTTT
TRBJ2-5 few TRBV21-1 - CASSKSDQETQYF TGTGCCAGCAGCAAATCCGACCAAGAGACCCAGTACTTC
TRBJ2-7 - TRBV3-1 - CASSQTSLREQYF TGTGCCAGCAGCCAAACTAGTCTACGCGAGCAGTACTTC
TRBJ1-5 few TRBV7-9 - CASSLVGPPKPQHF TGTGCCAGCAGCTTAGTGGGACCCCCAAAGCCCCAGCATTTT
TRBJ2-6 few TRBV14 - CASSHGGAYGANVLTF TGTGCCAGCAGCCATGGGGGCGCCTATGGGGCCAACGTCCTGACTTTC
TRBJ2-2 - TRBV7-6 - CASSLFPKAGELFF TGTGCCAGCAGCTTGTTTCCCAAGGCGGGGGAGCTGTTTTTT
TRBJ1-3 few TRBV12-3/TRBV12-4 - CASRGELYSGNTIYF TGTGCCAGCAGGGGGGAACTTTACTCTGGAAACACCATATATTTT
TRBJ2-2 few TRBV12-3/TRBV12-4 TRBD1 CASSQGADTGELFF TGTGCCAGCAGCCAGGGGGCCGACACCGGGGAGCTGTTTTTT